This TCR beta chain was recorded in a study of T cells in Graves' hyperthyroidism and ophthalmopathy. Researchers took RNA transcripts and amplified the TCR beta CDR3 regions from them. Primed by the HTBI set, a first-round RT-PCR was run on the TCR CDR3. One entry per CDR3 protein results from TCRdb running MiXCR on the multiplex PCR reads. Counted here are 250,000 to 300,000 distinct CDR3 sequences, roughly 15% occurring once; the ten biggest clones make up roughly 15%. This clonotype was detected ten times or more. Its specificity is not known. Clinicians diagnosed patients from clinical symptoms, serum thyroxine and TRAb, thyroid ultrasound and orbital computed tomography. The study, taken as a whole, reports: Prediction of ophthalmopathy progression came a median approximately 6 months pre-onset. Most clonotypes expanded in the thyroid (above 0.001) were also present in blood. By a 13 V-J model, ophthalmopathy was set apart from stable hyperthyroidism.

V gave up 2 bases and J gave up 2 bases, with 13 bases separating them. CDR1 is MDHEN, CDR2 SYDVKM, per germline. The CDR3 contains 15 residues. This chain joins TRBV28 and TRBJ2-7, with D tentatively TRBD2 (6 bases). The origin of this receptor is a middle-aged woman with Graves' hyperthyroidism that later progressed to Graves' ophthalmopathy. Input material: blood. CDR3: CASSLEEGFAYEQYF. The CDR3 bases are TGTGCCAGCAGTTTAGAGGAGGGTTTCGCCTACGAGCAGTACTTC.